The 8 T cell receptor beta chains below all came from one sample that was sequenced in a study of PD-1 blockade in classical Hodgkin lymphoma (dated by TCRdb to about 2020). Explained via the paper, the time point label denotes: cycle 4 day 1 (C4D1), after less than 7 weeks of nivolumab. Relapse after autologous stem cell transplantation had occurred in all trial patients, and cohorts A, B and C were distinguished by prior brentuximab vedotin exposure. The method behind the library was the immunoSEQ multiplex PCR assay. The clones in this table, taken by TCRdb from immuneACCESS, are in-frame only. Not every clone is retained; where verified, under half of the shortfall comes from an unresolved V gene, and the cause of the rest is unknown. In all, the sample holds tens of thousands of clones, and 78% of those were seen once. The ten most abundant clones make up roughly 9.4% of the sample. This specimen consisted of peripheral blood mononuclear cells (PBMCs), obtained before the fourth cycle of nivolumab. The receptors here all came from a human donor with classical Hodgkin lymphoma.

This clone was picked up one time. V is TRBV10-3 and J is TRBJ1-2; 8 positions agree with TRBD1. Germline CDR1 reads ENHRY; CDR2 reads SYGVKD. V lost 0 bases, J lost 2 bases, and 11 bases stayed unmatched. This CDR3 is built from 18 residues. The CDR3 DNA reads TGTGCCATCAGTGAGTCAAGGACAGGGATGGGGGAGAACTATGGCTACACCTTC. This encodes CAISESRTGMGENYGYTF.

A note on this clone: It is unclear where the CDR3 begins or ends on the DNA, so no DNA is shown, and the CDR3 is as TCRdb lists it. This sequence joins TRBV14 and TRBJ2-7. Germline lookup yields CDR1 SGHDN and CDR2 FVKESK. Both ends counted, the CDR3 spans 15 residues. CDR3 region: CASSQDSVRGREQYF.

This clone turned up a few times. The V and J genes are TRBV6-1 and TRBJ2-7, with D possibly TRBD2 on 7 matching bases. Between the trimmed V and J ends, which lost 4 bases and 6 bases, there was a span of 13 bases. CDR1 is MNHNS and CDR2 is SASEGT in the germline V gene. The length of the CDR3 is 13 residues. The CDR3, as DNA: TGTGCCAGCAGTGCCGAGGGGGGGCTCGAGCAGTACTTC. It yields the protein CASSAEGGLEQYF.

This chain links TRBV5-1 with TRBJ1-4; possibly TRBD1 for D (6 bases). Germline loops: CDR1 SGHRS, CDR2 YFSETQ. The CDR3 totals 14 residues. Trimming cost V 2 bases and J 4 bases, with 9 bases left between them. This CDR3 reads CASSFRGNNEKLFF. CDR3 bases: TGCGCCAGCAGCTTCAGGGGAAATAATGAAAAACTGTTTTTT.

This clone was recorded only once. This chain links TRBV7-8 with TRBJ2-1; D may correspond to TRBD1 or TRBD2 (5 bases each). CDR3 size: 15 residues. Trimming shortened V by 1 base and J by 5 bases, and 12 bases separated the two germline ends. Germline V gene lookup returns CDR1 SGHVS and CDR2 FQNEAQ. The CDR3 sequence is CASSLVFGTHNEQFF. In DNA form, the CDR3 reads TGTGCCAGCAGCTTAGTATTCGGGACCCACAATGAGCAGTTCTTC.

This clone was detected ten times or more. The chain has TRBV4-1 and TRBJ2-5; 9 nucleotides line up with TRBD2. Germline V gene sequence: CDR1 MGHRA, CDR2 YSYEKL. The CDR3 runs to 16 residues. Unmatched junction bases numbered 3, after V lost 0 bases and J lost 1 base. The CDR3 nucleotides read TGCGCCAGCAGCCAAGATCGAGCGGGGGGCCAAGAGACCCAGTACTTC. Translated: CASSQDRAGGQETQYF.

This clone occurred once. The CDR3 protein is CASSSRTSGLETQYF. The CDR3, as DNA: TGTGCCAGCAGTTCACGGACTAGTGGGCTGGAGACCCAGTACTTC. This chain connects TRBV27 to TRBJ2-5, with 7 bases that match TRBD2. The CDR3 consists of 15 residues. Germline V CDR1 and CDR2: MNHEY, SMNVEV (reference sequence). V lost 4 bases, J lost 5 bases, and 10 bases stayed unmatched.

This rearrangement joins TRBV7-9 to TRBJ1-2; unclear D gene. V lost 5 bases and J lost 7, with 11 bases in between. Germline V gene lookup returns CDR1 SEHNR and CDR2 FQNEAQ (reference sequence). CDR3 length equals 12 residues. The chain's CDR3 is CASSLGRTGYTF. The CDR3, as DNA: TGTGCCAGCAGCCTTGGGCGCACTGGCTACACCTTC.